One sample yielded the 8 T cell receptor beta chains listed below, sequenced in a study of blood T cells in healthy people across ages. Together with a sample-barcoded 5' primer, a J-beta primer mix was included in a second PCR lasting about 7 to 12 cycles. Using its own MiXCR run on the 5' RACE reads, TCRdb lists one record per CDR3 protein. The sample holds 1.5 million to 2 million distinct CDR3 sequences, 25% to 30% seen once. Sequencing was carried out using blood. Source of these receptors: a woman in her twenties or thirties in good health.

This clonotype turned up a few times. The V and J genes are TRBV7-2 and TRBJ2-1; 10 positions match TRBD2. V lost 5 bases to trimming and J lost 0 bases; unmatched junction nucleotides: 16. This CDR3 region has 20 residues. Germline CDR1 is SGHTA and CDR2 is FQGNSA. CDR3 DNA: TGTGCCAGCAGCCTTCGGACTAGCGGACTAACAAGGAGCTCCTACAATGAGCAGTTCTTC. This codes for CASSLRTSGLTRSSYNEQFF.

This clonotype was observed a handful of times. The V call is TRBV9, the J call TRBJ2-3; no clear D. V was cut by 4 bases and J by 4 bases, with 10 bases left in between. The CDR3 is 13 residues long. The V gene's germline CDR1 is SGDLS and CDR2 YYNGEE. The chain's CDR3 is CASSSLTADTQYF. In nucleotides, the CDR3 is TGTGCCAGCAGCAGCCTAACTGCAGATACGCAGTATTTT.

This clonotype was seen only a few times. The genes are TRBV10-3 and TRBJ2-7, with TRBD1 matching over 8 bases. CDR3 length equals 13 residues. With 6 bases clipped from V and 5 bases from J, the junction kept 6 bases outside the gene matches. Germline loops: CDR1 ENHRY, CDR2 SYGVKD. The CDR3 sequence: CAISDDRGNEQYF. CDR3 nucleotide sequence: TGTGCCATCAGCGATGACAGGGGAAACGAGCAGTACTTC.

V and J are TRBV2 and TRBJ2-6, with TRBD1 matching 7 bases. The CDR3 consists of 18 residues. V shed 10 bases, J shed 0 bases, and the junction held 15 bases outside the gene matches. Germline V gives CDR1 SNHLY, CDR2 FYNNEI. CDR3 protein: CATEPDRPGISGANVLTF. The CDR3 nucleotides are TGTGCCACCGAACCGGACAGGCCCGGGATCTCTGGGGCCAACGTCCTGACTTTC. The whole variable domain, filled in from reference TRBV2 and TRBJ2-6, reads EPEVTQTPSHQVTQMGQEVILRCVPISNHLYFYWYRQILGQKVEFLVSFYNNEISEKSEIFDDQFSVERPDGSNFTLKIRSTKLEDSAMYFCATEPDRPGISGANVLTFGAGSRLTVL.

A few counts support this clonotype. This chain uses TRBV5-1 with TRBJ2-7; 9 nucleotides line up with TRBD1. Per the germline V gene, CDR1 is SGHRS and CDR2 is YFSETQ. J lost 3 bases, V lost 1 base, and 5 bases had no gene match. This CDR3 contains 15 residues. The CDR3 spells CASSLLGQGRYEQYF. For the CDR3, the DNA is TGCGCCAGCAGCTTGTTAGGACAGGGGCGCTACGAGCAGTACTTC. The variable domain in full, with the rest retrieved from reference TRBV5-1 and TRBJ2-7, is KAGVTQTPRYLIKTRGQQVTLSCSPISGHRSVSWYQQTPGQGLQFLFEYFSETQRNKGNFPGRFSGRQFSNSRSEMNVSTLELGDSALYLCASSLLGQGRYEQYFGPGTRLTVT.

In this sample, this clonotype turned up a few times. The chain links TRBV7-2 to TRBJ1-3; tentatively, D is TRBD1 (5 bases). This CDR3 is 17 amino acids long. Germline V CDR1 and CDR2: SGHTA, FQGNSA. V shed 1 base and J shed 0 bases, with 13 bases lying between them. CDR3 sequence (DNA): TGTGCCAGCAGCTTAGAGGTCCAGGGACTCTCTGGAAACACCATATATTTT. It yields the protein CASSLEVQGLSGNTIYF.

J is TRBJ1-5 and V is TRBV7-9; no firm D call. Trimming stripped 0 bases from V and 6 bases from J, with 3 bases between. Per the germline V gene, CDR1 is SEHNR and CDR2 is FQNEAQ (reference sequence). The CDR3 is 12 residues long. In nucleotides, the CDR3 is TGTGCCAGCAGCTTAGCAGCTCAGCCCCAGCATTTT. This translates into CASSLAAQPQHF.

The CDR3 spells CASSYQGPPGEQYF. The CDR3, as DNA: TGTGCCAGCAGTTACCAGGGACCACCAGGGGAGCAGTACTTC. This chain links TRBV6-5 with TRBJ2-7; D is perhaps TRBD1 or TRBD2 (5 bases each). CDR1 MNHEY and CDR2 SVGAGI come from the germline V gene. V lost 2 bases, J lost 7 bases, and 15 bases lay in between. CDR3 length: 14 residues.